A single sample gave rise to the 11 T cell receptor beta chains below, sequenced in a study of T cells in Graves' hyperthyroidism and ophthalmopathy. RNA transcripts served as the template for amplifying TCR beta CDR3 regions. Using the HTBI primer set, a first-round RT-PCR was run on the TCR CDR3. One entry per CDR3 protein results from TCRdb running MiXCR on the multiplex PCR reads. The sample contains 350,000 to 450,000 distinct CDR3 sequences, 14% of which appear only once. What was sequenced was blood. Every receptor here comes from a woman aged 60-70 years with Graves' hyperthyroidism.

This clonotype appeared many times. The chain joins TRBV7-2 to TRBJ2-7; D is perhaps TRBD1 or TRBD2 (6 bases each). Deletions cut 4 bases from V and 3 bases from J, with 13 bases between. Germline values: CDR1 SGHTA, CDR2 FQGNSA. This CDR3 has 14 residues. The CDR3 DNA is TGTGCCAGCAGCTCCCAAGGGGGGCACTACGAGCAGTACTTC. This sequence encodes CASSSQGGHYEQYF.

The chain employs TRBV29-1 and TRBJ1-2; tentatively, D is TRBD1 (6 bases). The germline gives CDR1 SQVTM, CDR2 ANQGSEA. Trimming took off 3 bases at V and 4 bases at J, with 12 bases between the two ends. This CDR3 comprises 13 residues. The CDR3 DNA sequence: TGCAGCGTTGACAGGGGCCACCTCTATGGCTACACCTTC. Protein: CSVDRGHLYGYTF.

This clonotype was counted ten times or more. The chain uses TRBV20-1 and TRBJ1-5; D unresolved. This CDR3 comprises 14 residues. Germline-derived CDR1 and CDR2 are DFQATT and SNEGSKA (reference sequence). Trimming took 6 bases from V and 6 from J, leaving 18 bases between them. CDR3 region: CSAGSGQESQPQHF. The CDR3 DNA reads TGCAGTGCCGGTAGCGGGCAAGAGAGTCAGCCCCAGCATTTT.

In this sample, this clonotype turned up many times. The CDR3 sequence is CASSLGQVNQPQHF. CDR3 bases: TGTGCCAGCAGCCTTGGACAGGTCAATCAGCCCCAGCATTTT. The V call is TRBV3-1, the J call TRBJ1-5; TRBD1 aligns across 7 bases. This CDR3 has 14 residues. Germline trimming cut 4 bases from V and 3 bases from J; bases unmatched to any gene: 3. Germline-derived CDR1 and CDR2 are LGHDT and YNNKEL (reference sequence).

There are a few counts of this clonotype. The chain recombines TRBV6-5 with TRBJ2-3, with TRBD1 matching 7 bases. Looked up from germline, CDR1 is MNHEY and CDR2 is SVGAGI. V dropped 2 bases and J dropped 1; count of bases not matched to a gene: 9. This CDR3 spans 17 amino acids. The CDR3 reads CASSYRLQRGRTDTQYF. For the CDR3, the DNA is TGTGCCAGCAGTTACCGGTTACAGAGGGGGCGCACAGATACGCAGTATTTT.

The sample holds a few counts of this clonotype. The chain carries TRBV19 and TRBJ2-3, with TRBD2 as a possible D gene (6 bases). Per germline, CDR1 LNHDA and CDR2 SQIVND (reference sequence). The CDR3 length is 17 residues. The V end lost 1 base, the J end lost 0 bases, and 14 bases lay between the germline ends. Here the CDR3 DNA reads TGTGCCAGTAGTATAGGTGAACTAGCCCAGAGCACAGATACGCAGTATTTT. It specifies CASSIGELAQSTDTQYF.

This clonotype has at least ten counts. V and J are TRBV18 and TRBJ1-2; the D is unclear. Germline CDR1 KGHSH, CDR2 LQKENI. V lost 4 bases, J lost 6 bases, and 9 bases lay in between. The CDR3 has 12 residues. This CDR3 reads CASSLTADGYTF. Here the CDR3 DNA reads TGTGCCAGCTCACTCACCGCAGATGGCTACACCTTC.

The chain employs TRBV5-1 and TRBJ2-5; TRBD2 matches at 7 bases. Per the germline V gene, CDR1 is SGHRS and CDR2 is YFSETQ. V gave up 4 bases and J gave up 3 bases; unmatched junction bases: 9. The length of the CDR3 is 15 residues. The CDR3 region has the DNA TGCGCCAGCAGCCGCGGGGGAGGGTTCGAAGAGACCCAGTACTTC. Protein product: CASSRGGGFEETQYF.

This clonotype was counted at least ten times. The chain recombines TRBV28 with TRBJ2-4; D possibly corresponds to TRBD2 (7 bases). The CDR3 is made up of 14 amino acids. Trimming left V 8 bases short and J 0 bases short, with 11 bases between. From germline, CDR1 is MDHEN and CDR2 SYDVKM. The CDR3 DNA reads as TGTGCCAGCCGAGGGGGGGGAGCCAAAAACATTCAGTACTTC. This codes for CASRGGGAKNIQYF. The full variable domain, with the rest looked up from reference TRBV28 and TRBJ2-4, is DVKVTQSSRYLVKRTGEKVFLECVQDMDHENMFWYRQDPGLGLRLIYFSYDVKMKEKGDIPEGYSVSREKKERFSLILESASTNQTSMYLCASRGGGAKNIQYFGAGTRLSVL.

In the case of this clonotype: A junction end diverges from the germline sequence, so it may reflect a read error. The genes are TRBV19 and TRBJ2-1; D may be TRBD1 (6 bases). The CDR3 is made up of 15 amino acids. Germline lookup yields CDR1 LNHDA and CDR2 SQIVND (reference sequence). The CDR3 is CASSIVTGRYSEQFF. The CDR3 bases are TGTGCCAGTAGTATAGTAACAGGGCGGTACAGTGAGCAGTTCTTC.

This clonotype was picked up many times. The chain joins TRBV18 to TRBJ2-1, with D perhaps matching TRBD2 (6 bases). The CDR3 extends over 13 amino acids. Looked up from germline, CDR1 is KGHSH and CDR2 is LQKENI. Trimming shortened V by 3 bases and J by 9 bases, and 12 bases separated the two germline ends. The CDR3 here is CASSPRLDPEQFF. CDR3 bases: TGTGCCAGCTCACCTAGACTAGACCCTGAGCAGTTCTTC.